These T cell receptor beta chains were read from a single sample in a study of beta chain features in type 1 diabetes. Sequencing used immunoSEQ multiplex PCR; TCRdb keeps in-frame clones, though not all of them. The sample lists around 250,000 clones, 68% occurring once. The sequenced sample was naive CD4+ T cells from blood. These TCRs come from a man aged 25 to 45 in good health. Both conserved end residues are part of each CDR3. D genes are given only for firm matches. The size field is filled for only some rows; it gives once, few, many or a size class.

D,V,size,J,CDR3,DNA
-,TRBV30,-,TRBJ2-1,CAWSGPSLGEQFF,TGTGCCTGGAGCGGCCCATCCCTCGGGGAGCAGTTCTTC
-,TRBV15,-,TRBJ2-3,CATSTRLGASTDTQYF,TGTGCCACCTCAACCAGGCTAGGGGCGAGCACAGATACGCAGTATTTT
-,TRBV7-9,-,TRBJ2-1,CASSPPGRRSSYNEQFF,TGTGCCAGCAGCCCCCCAGGGAGAAGGAGCTCCTACAATGAGCAGTTCTTC
TRBD1,TRBV27,-,TRBJ1-5,CASSLEGAFNQPQHF,TGTGCCAGCAGTCTTGAGGGGGCGTTCAATCAGCCCCAGCATTTT
TRBD1,TRBV15,-,TRBJ2-5,CATQRQGTQETQYF,TGTGCCACGCAGAGACAGGGGACACAAGAGACCCAGTACTTC
-,TRBV19,few,TRBJ2-5,CASSTGQFQETQYF,TGTGCCAGTAGTACTGGACAGTTCCAAGAGACCCAGTACTTC
-,TRBV10-3,-,TRBJ2-1,CAISESWSTVGEQFF,TGTGCCATCAGTGAGTCGTGGTCGACTGTGGGTGAGCAGTTCTTC
TRBD2,TRBV11-2,once,TRBJ2-3,CASSGLAGRTDTQYF,TGTGCCAGCAGCGGACTAGCGGGACGCACAGATACGCAGTATTTT
-,TRBV6-1,-,TRBJ2-3,CASSESSRYTQYF,TGTGCCAGCAGTGAATCATCGCGGTATACGCAGTATTTT
-,TRBV18,-,TRBJ1-1,CASSPRGPLRAFF,TGTGCCAGCTCACCACGGGGACCGCTCCGAGCTTTCTTT
-,TRBV29-1,-,TRBJ2-3,CSVYSGDTQYF,TGCAGCGTTTACAGTGGAGATACGCAGTATTTT
-,TRBV27,-,TRBJ2-3,CASSLVGTDTQYF,TGTGCCAGCAGTTTAGTGGGCACAGATACGCAGTATTTT